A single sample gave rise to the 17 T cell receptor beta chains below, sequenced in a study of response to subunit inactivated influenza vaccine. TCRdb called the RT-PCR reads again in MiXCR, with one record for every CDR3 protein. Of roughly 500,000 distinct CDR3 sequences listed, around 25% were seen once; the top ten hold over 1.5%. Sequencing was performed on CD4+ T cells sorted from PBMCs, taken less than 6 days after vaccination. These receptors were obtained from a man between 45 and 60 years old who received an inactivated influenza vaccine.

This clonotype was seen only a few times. CDR3: CASSRDRVGPYEQYF. In nucleotides, the CDR3 is TGTGCCAGCTCACGGGACAGGGTAGGTCCCTACGAGCAGTACTTC. This chain uses TRBV18 with TRBJ2-7; 9 bases match TRBD1. V trimming: 4 bases; J trimming: 2 bases; junction bases outside the gene matches: 6. The germline V gene encodes CDR1 KGHSH and CDR2 LQKENI. This CDR3 contains 15 residues.

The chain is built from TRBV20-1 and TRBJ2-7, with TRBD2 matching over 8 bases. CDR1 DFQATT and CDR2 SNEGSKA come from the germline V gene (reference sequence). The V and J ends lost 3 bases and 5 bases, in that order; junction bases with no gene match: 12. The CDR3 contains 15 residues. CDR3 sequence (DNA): TGCAGTGCTAGGGGAGCGGGGGTCCAGCCTAACGAGCAGTACTTC. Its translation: CSARGAGVQPNEQYF.

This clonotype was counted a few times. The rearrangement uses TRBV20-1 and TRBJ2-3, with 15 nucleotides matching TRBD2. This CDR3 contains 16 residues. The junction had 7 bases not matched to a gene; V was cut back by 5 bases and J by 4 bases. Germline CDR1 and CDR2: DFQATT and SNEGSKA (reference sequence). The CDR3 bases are TGCAGTGCTTCCGGGACTAGCGGGAGGATGGCAGATACGCAGTATTTT. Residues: CSASGTSGRMADTQYF.

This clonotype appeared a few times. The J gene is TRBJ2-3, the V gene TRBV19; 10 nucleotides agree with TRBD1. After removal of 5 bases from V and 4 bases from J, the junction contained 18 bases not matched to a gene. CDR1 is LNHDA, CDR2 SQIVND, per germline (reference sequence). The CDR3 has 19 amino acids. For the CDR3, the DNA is TGTGCCAGTAGTTCCCGGCACCACACCGGGACAGGGGACGCAGATACGCAGTATTTT. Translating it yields CASSSRHHTGTGDADTQYF.

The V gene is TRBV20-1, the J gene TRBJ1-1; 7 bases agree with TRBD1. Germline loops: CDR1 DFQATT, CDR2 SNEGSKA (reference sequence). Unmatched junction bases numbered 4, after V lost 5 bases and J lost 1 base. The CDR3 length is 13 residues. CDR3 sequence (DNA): TGCAGTGCTCAACAGGGGCCGAACACTGAAGCTTTCTTT. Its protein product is CSAQQGPNTEAFF.

The CDR3 nucleotides read TGTGCCAGCAGCGCCGGACAGGGATCCCGCTCCTACAATGAGCAGTTCTTC. This sequence encodes CASSAGQGSRSYNEQFF. The chain couples TRBV9 to TRBJ2-1, with TRBD1 identical over 8 bases. The germline CDR1 and CDR2 sequences are SGDLS and YYNGEE. With 3 bases clipped from V and 0 bases from J, the junction kept 8 bases outside the gene matches. This CDR3 is built from 17 residues.

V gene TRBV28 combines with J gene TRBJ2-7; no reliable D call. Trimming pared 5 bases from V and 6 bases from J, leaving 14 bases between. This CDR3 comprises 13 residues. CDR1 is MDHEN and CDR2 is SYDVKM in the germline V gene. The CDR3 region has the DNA TGTGCCAGCAGTCCCCAATATTTTCCCGAGCAGTACTTC. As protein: CASSPQYFPEQYF. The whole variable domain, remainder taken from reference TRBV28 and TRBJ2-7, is DVKVTQSSRYLVKRTGEKVFLECVQDMDHENMFWYRQDPGLGLRLIYFSYDVKMKEKGDIPEGYSVSREKKERFSLILESASTNQTSMYLCASSPQYFPEQYFGPGTRLTVT.

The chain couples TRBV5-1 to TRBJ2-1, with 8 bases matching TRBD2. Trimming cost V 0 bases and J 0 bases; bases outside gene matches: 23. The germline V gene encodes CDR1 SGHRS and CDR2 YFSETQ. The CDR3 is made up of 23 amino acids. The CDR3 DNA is TGCGCCAGCAGCTTGGTCGGACAAAAACAAATAGCGGGGAGGCTCAGCTCCTACAATGAGCAGTTCTTC. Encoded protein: CASSLVGQKQIAGRLSSYNEQFF. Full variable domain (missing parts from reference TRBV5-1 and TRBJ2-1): KAGVTQTPRYLIKTRGQQVTLSCSPISGHRSVSWYQQTPGQGLQFLFEYFSETQRNKGNFPGRFSGRQFSNSRSEMNVSTLELGDSALYLCASSLVGQKQIAGRLSSYNEQFFGPGTRLTVL.

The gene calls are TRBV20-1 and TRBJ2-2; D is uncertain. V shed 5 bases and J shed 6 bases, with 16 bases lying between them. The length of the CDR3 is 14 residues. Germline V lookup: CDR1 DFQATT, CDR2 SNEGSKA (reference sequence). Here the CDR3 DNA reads TGCAGTGCTGGCCGGGTTGGTTCGGCCGGGGAGCTGTTTTTT. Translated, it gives CSAGRVGSAGELFF.

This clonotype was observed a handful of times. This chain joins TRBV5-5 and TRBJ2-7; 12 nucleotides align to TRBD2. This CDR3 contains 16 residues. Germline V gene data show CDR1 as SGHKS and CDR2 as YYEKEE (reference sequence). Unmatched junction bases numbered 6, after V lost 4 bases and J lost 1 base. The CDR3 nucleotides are TGTGCCAGCAGCCTCAGACTAGCGGGAGTGTCCTACGAGCAGTACTTC. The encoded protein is CASSLRLAGVSYEQYF.

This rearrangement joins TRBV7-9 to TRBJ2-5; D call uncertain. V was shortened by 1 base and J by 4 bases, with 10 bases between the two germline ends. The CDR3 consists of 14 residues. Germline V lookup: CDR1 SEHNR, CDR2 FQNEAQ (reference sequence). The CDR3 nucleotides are TGTGCCAGCAGCTTAGATCGGACGGTAGAGACCCAGTACTTC. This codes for CASSLDRTVETQYF. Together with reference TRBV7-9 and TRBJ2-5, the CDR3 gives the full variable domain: DTGVSQNPRHKITKRGQNVTFRCDPISEHNRLYWYRQTLGQGPEFLTYFQNEAQLEKSRLLSDRFSAERPKGSFSTLEIQRTEQGDSAMYLCASSLDRTVETQYFGPGTRLLVL.

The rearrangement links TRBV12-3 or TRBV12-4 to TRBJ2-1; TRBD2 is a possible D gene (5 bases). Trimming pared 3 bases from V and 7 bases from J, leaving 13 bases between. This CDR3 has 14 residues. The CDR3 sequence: CASSLVTIMNEQFF. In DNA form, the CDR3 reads TGTGCCAGCAGTTTGGTGACTATAATGAATGAGCAGTTCTTC.

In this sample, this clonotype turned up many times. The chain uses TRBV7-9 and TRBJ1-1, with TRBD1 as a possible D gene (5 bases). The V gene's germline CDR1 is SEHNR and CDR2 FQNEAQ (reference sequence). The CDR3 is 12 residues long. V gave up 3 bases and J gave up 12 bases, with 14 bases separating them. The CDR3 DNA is TGTGCCAGCAGCTTGCTAGGGGAGGAAACTTTCTTT. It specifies CASSLLGEETFF.

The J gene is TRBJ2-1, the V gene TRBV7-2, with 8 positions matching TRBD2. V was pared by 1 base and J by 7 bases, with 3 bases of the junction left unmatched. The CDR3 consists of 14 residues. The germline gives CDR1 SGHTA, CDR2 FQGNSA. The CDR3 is CASSLGLASNEQFF. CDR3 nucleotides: TGTGCCAGCAGCTTAGGACTAGCGAGTAATGAGCAGTTCTTC.

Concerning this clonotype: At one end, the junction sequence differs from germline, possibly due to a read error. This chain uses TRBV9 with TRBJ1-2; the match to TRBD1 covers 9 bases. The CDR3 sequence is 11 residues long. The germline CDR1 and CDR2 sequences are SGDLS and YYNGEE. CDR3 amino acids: CASSGRDRAFF. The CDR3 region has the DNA TGTGCCAGCAGCGGCCGGGACAGGGCTTTCTTC.

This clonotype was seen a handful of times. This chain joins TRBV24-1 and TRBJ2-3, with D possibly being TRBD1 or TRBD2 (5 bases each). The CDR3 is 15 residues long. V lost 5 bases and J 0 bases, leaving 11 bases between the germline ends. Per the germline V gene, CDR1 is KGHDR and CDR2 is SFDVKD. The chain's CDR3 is CATSGMWDSTDTQYF. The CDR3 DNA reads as TGTGCCACCAGTGGTATGTGGGACAGCACAGATACGCAGTATTTT.

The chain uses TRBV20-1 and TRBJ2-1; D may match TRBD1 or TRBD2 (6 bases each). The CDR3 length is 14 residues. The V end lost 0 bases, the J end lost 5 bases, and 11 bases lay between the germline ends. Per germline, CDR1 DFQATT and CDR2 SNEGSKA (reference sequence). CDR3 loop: CSAREGGLNNEQFF. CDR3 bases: TGCAGTGCTAGAGAAGGGGGGTTAAACAATGAGCAGTTCTTC.